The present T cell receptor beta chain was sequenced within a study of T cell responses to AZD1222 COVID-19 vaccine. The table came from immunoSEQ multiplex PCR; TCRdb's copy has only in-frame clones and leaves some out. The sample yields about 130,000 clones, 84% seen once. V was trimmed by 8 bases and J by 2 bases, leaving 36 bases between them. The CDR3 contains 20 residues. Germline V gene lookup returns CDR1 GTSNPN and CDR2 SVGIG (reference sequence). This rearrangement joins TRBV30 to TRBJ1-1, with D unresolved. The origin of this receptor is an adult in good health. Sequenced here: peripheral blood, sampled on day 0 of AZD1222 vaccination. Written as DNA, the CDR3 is TGTGCCGGTAATAGGAGGGTTATAACCCCAACCGGATTGGGAAACACTGAAGCTTTCTTT. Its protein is CAGNRRVITPTGLGNTEAFF.